This TCR beta chain is from a study of CD8+ T cells in alopecia areata. Study summary: The SALT score measured affected scalp surface percentage in treated patients.

Described treatment: oral pan-JAK inhibitor, 5-10 mg twice daily. Researchers took lesional scalp punch biopsies and peripheral blood from people who were alopecia areata patients. Following extraction, RNA underwent reverse transcription to cDNA, which served as the sequencing template. TCRdb's copy holds only in-frame clones and misses some; the assay was immunoSEQ multiplex PCR. The sample holds 190,000 or so clones, about 60% seen once. V shed 0 bases, J shed 6 bases, and the junction held 3 bases outside the gene matches. Per the germline V gene, CDR1 is PRHDT and CDR2 is FYEKMQ (reference sequence). The CDR3 contains 14 residues.

This chain uses TRBV13 with TRBJ2-7; 9 bases agree with TRBD1. This TCR was recovered from a human donor with alopecia areata. The specimen comprised CD8+ T cells sorted from blood, sampled at week 24, from a patient treated with tofacitinib. In DNA form, the CDR3 reads TGTGCCAGCAGCTTAGGGGGACAGGGTTCCGAGCAGTACTTC. It yields the protein CASSLGGQGSEQYF.